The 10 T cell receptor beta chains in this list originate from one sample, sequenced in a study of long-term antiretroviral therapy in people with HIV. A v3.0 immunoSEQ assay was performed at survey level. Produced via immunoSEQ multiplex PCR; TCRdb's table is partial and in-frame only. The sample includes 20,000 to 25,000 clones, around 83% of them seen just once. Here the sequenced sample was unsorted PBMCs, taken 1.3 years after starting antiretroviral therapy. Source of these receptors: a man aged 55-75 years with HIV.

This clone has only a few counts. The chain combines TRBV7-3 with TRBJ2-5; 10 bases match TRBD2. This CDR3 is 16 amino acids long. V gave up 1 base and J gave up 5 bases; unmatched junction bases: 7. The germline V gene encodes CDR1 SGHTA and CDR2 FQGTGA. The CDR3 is CASSLIASGGAETQYF. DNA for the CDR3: TGTGCCAGCAGCTTAATAGCCAGCGGGGGGGCGGAGACCCAGTACTTC.

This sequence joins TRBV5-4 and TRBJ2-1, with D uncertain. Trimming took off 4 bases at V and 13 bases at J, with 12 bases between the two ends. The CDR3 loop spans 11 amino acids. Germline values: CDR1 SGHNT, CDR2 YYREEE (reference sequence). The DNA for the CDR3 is TGTGCCAGCAGCACCCTAACCGCTCAGTTCTTC. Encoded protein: CASSTLTAQFF.

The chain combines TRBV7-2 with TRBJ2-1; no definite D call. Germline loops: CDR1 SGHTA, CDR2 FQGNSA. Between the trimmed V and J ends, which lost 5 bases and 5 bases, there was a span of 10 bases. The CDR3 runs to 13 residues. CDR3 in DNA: TGTGCCAGCAGCCCACCGCCCCACAATGAGCAGTTCTTC. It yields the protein CASSPPPHNEQFF. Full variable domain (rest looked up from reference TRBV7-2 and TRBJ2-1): GAGVSQSPSNKVTEKGKDVELRCDPISGHTALYWYRQSLGQGLEFLIYFQGNSAPDKSGLPSDRFSAERTGGSVSTLTIQRTQQEDSAVYLCASSPPPHNEQFFGPGTRLTVL.

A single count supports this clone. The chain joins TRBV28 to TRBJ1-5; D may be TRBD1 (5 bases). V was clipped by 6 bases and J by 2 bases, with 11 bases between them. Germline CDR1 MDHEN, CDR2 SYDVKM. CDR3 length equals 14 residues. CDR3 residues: CASSPATGNQPQHF. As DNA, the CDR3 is TGTGCCAGCAGCCCTGCGACAGGCAATCAGCCCCAGCATTTT.

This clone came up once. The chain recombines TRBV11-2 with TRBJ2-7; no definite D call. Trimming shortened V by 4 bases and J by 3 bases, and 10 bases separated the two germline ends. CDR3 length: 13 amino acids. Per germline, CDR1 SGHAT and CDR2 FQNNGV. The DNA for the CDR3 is TGTGCCAGCAGCTACGCCTGGGACTACGAGCAGTACTTC. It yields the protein CASSYAWDYEQYF.

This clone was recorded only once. CDR3 residues: CASSLVLGSPPYEQYF. CDR3 bases: TGTGCCAGCAGCTTAGTCCTGGGCAGTCCCCCCTACGAGCAGTACTTC. The chain couples TRBV7-9 to TRBJ2-7; D is uncertain. Germline CDR1 is SEHNR and CDR2 is FQNEAQ (reference sequence). Trimming shortened V by 1 base and J by 2 bases, and 15 bases separated the two germline ends. The CDR3 covers 16 residues.

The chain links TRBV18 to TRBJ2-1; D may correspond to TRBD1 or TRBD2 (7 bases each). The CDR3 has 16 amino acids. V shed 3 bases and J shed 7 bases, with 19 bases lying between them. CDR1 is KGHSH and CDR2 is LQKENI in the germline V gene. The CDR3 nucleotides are TGTGCCAGCTCACCCCCGGCAGGGGGGGTTGGTAATGAGCAGTTCTTC. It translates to CASSPPAGGVGNEQFF. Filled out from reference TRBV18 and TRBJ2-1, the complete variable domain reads NAGVMQNPRHLVRRRGQEARLRCSPMKGHSHVYWYRQLPEEGLKFMVYLQKENIIDESGMPKERFSAEFPKEGPSILRIQQVVRGDSAAYFCASSPPAGGVGNEQFFGPGTRLTVL.

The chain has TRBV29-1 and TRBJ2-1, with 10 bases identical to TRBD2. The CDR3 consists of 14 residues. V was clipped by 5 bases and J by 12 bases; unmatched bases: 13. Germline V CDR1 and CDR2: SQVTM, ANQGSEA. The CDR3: CSVQARLAGDVQFF. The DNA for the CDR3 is TGCAGCGTTCAGGCCCGTCTAGCGGGGGATGTGCAGTTCTTC.

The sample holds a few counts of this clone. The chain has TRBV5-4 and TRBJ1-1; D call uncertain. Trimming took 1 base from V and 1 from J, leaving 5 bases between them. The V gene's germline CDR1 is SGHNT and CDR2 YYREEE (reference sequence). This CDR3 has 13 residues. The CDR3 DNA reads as TGTGCCAGCAGCTTGTGGGAGAACACTGAAGCTTTCTTT. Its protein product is CASSLWENTEAFF.

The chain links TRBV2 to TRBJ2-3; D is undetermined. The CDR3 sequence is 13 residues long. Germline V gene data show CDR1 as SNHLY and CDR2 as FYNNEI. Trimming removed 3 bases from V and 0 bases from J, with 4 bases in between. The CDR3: CASSEESTDTQYF. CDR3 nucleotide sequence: TGTGCCAGCAGTGAGGAAAGCACAGATACGCAGTATTTT.